Presented here are 20 T cell receptor beta chains from one specimen sequenced in a study of cytomegalovirus exposure and HLA in healthy donors. Both 60 Vbeta primers and 13 Jbeta primers went into the PCR. Some clones are missing from TCRdb's copy, which holds only in-frame ones; the method was immunoSEQ multiplex PCR. The sample lists fewer than 150,000 clones, about 78% occurring once. The sequencing input was PBMCs. These TCRs come from a male donor in good health and CMV-seronegative.

This clone appeared once. The chain employs TRBV6-5 and TRBJ1-1; 7 bases are shared with TRBD1. The CDR3 is 15 residues long. With 2 bases clipped from V and 5 bases from J, the junction kept 8 bases outside the gene matches. CDR1 is MNHEY and CDR2 is SVGAGI in the germline V gene. The CDR3 DNA reads TGTGCCAGCAGTTACGGAGGGGGCTTAGCGACTGAAGCTTTCTTT. Translation: CASSYGGGLATEAFF.

CDR3 amino acids: CASSQGTGGDYGYTF. In nucleotides, the CDR3 is TGCGCCAGCAGCCAAGGGACAGGGGGGGACTATGGCTACACCTTC. The rearrangement links TRBV4-3 to TRBJ1-2, with TRBD1 matching over 10 bases. The CDR3 length is 15 residues. Per the germline V gene, CDR1 is LGHNA and CDR2 is YSLEER. V trimming: 1 base; J trimming: 3 bases; junction bases outside the gene matches: 2.

This chain connects TRBV5-4 to TRBJ2-1, with 11 bases aligning to TRBD2. Germline V gene sequence: CDR1 SGHNT, CDR2 YYREEE (reference sequence). After removal of 4 bases from V and 1 base from J, the junction contained 13 bases not matched to a gene. This CDR3 has 19 amino acids. The CDR3 sequence: CASSQDAIAGGPSYNEQFF. In DNA form, the CDR3 reads TGTGCCAGCAGCCAGGATGCTATAGCGGGAGGGCCGTCCTACAATGAGCAGTTCTTC.

The J gene is TRBJ2-2, the V gene TRBV10-3, with a tentative D call TRBD2 (6 bases). CDR3 length: 16 residues. In germline, CDR1 is ENHRY, CDR2 SYGVKD. Trimming shortened V by 0 bases and J by 6 bases, and 14 bases separated the two germline ends. Here the CDR3 reads CAISESSGVGSGELFF. In DNA, the CDR3 is TGTGCCATCAGTGAGTCGTCGGGGGTAGGGTCCGGGGAGCTGTTTTTT.

J is TRBJ2-7 and V is TRBV4-2; 8 positions agree with TRBD2. Germline assignment: CDR1 LGHNA and CDR2 YNFKEQ. The J segment lost 7 bases and the V segment lost 4 bases, leaving 15 bases of the junction unmatched. The CDR3 runs to 16 residues. CDR3 loop: CASSLTTAGRGEEQYF. In nucleotides, the CDR3 is TGTGCCAGCAGCCTAACTACCGCGGGGCGGGGGGAAGAGCAGTACTTC.

The chain combines TRBV4-1 with TRBJ1-2; perhaps TRBD1 as D (5 bases). The germline V gene has CDR1 MGHRA and CDR2 YSYEKL. The CDR3 runs to 14 residues. V lost 0 bases and J 8 bases, leaving 13 bases between the germline ends. The CDR3 sequence is CASSQDGGVIGYTF. The CDR3 DNA follows: TGCGCCAGCAGCCAAGATGGGGGGGTGATAGGCTACACCTTC.

In this sample, this clone turned up once. V usage is TRBV2 and J usage is TRBJ1-5; 8 nucleotides line up with TRBD1. The CDR3 spans 13 residues. Germline V gives CDR1 SNHLY, CDR2 FYNNEI. V lost 4 bases to trimming and J lost 7 bases; unmatched junction nucleotides: 3. CDR3 sequence (DNA): TGTGCCAGCAGTGTAGACAGGGGACAGCCCCAGCATTTT. This codes for CASSVDRGQPQHF.

The chain recombines TRBV7-3 with TRBJ2-6; a possible D gene is TRBD1 (6 bases). This CDR3 comprises 19 residues. Germline CDR1 and CDR2: SGHTA and FQGTGA. V lost 2 bases, J lost 1 base, and 18 bases lay in between. In DNA form, the CDR3 reads TGTGCCAGCAGCTTATATCCCCCAGGGGATAGGTCTGGGGCCAACGTCCTGACTTTC. This sequence encodes CASSLYPPGDRSGANVLTF. Looking up the rest from reference TRBV7-3 and TRBJ2-6 gives the full variable domain: GAGVSQTPSNKVTEKGKYVELRCDPISGHTALYWYRQSLGQGPEFLIYFQGTGAADDSGLPNDRFFAVRPEGSVSTLKIQRTERGDSAVYLCASSLYPPGDRSGANVLTFGAGSRLTVL.

This clone was seen a few times. This chain joins TRBV9 and TRBJ2-7; tentatively, D is TRBD2 (6 bases). Germline assignment: CDR1 SGDLS and CDR2 YYNGEE. The CDR3 covers 14 residues. V gave up 3 bases and J gave up 2 bases, with 12 bases separating them. CDR3 in DNA: TGTGCCAGCAGCGCTACTAGCACACCCTACGAGCAGTACTTC. It yields the protein CASSATSTPYEQYF.

The rearrangement joins TRBV18 to TRBJ2-7, with a possible D match to TRBD1 (5 bases). Germline-derived CDR1 and CDR2 are KGHSH and LQKENI. This CDR3 is built from 14 residues. The V gene lost 3 bases and the J gene lost 6 bases, with 15 bases spanning the gap. CDR3 sequence reads: CASSPTDTLGEQYF. The CDR3 DNA is TGTGCCAGCTCACCTACGGACACCCTGGGCGAGCAGTACTTC.

This clone was counted once. The chain combines TRBV9 with TRBJ1-4, with D possibly TRBD1 on 6 matching bases. Trimming removed 0 bases from V and 7 bases from J, with 13 bases in between. The CDR3 consists of 15 residues. Germline V gene sequence: CDR1 SGDLS, CDR2 YYNGEE. The DNA for the CDR3 is TGTGCCAGCAGCGTAGGGTCAGGGGTGGCTGAAAAACTGTTTTTT. Amino acid sequence: CASSVGSGVAEKLFF.

This clone was counted once. The J gene is TRBJ1-3, the V gene TRBV4-1; the D gene is possibly TRBD1 (6 bases). Germline CDR1 and CDR2: MGHRA and YSYEKL. CDR3 length: 15 amino acids. The germline V and J ends were trimmed by 2 bases and 0 bases, with 8 bases remaining between them. CDR3 DNA sequence: TGCGCCAGCAGCCAACCCAGGGGCTCTGGAAACACCATATATTTT. It codes for CASSQPRGSGNTIYF.

The J gene is TRBJ2-5, the V gene TRBV5-1, with a possible D match to TRBD1 (6 bases). The CDR3 extends over 16 amino acids. Trimming left V 7 bases short and J 5 bases short, with 24 bases between. Germline CDR1 SGHRS, CDR2 YFSETQ. The CDR3 sequence is CASGKPGQQYLETQYF. CDR3 bases: TGCGCCAGCGGAAAACCGGGACAACAGTATTTGGAGACCCAGTACTTC.

Points on this clone: The same CDR3 is also encoded by other DNA sequences in this sample. This chain links TRBV5-1 with TRBJ1-1; 8 bases agree with TRBD1. CDR3 length equals 18 residues. CDR1 is SGHRS, CDR2 YFSETQ, per germline. V gave up 4 bases and J gave up 4 bases; unmatched junction bases: 18. The CDR3 region has the DNA TGCGCCAGCAGCCTGGACTTTGGGGGGGGGACAGGCCCCACTGAAGCTTTCTTT. Its translation is CASSLDFGGGTGPTEAFF.

The rearrangement links TRBV4-2 to TRBJ2-1; 9 bases fit TRBD2. CDR1 LGHNA and CDR2 YNFKEQ come from the germline V gene. The J segment lost 8 bases and the V segment lost 1 base, leaving 9 bases of the junction unmatched. The CDR3 extends over 16 amino acids. Here the CDR3 reads CASSQAPGGGADEQFF. CDR3 nucleotide sequence: TGTGCCAGCAGCCAAGCTCCCGGCGGGGGGGCAGATGAGCAGTTCTTC.

The genes are TRBV4-3 and TRBJ1-1, with 7 bases fitting TRBD1. The trim removed 0 bases at V and 0 bases at J, leaving 10 bases unmatched. CDR1 is LGHNA, CDR2 YSLEER, per germline. This CDR3 has 18 amino acids. The CDR3 sequence: CASSQDLSAGQLNTEAFF. The CDR3, as DNA: TGCGCCAGCAGCCAAGATCTTAGCGCGGGACAGTTGAACACTGAAGCTTTCTTT.

The genes are TRBV30 and TRBJ2-7, with TRBD2 as a possible D gene (6 bases). CDR1 and CDR2 from the germline V gene are GTSNPN and SVGIG (reference sequence). The V and J ends lost 7 bases and 8 bases respectively, with 24 bases between them. This CDR3 comprises 14 residues. CDR3 loop: CASKHSDYPTKQYF. The CDR3 DNA sequence: TGTGCCTCTAAACATTCGGACTATCCTACGAAGCAGTACTTC.

The chain employs TRBV4-1 and TRBJ1-1; D ambiguous. This CDR3 is built from 14 residues. CDR1 is MGHRA and CDR2 is YSYEKL in the germline V gene. Trimming cost V 0 bases and J 2 bases, with 7 bases left between them. In nucleotides, the CDR3 is TGCGCCAGCAGCCAAGATAACAGCAACACTGAAGCTTTCTTT. It translates to CASSQDNSNTEAFF.

The gene calls are TRBV10-1 and TRBJ2-1, with D possibly matching TRBD1 (5 bases). This CDR3 is 13 amino acids long. Trimming left V 6 bases short and J 14 bases short, with 20 bases between. In germline, CDR1 is WNHNN, CDR2 SYGVQD (reference sequence). The CDR3 loop reads CASSQSGVGREFF. As DNA, the CDR3 is TGCGCCAGCAGCCAATCTGGAGTGGGGCGTGAGTTCTTC.

The genes are TRBV30 and TRBJ1-2; D gene ambiguous. Per the germline V gene, CDR1 is GTSNPN and CDR2 is SVGIG (reference sequence). The CDR3 totals 12 residues. Trimming left V 5 bases short and J 8 bases short, with 15 bases between. The CDR3 protein is CAWGRGYRGYTF. CDR3 DNA: TGTGCCTGGGGTAGAGGATATCGGGGCTACACCTTC.